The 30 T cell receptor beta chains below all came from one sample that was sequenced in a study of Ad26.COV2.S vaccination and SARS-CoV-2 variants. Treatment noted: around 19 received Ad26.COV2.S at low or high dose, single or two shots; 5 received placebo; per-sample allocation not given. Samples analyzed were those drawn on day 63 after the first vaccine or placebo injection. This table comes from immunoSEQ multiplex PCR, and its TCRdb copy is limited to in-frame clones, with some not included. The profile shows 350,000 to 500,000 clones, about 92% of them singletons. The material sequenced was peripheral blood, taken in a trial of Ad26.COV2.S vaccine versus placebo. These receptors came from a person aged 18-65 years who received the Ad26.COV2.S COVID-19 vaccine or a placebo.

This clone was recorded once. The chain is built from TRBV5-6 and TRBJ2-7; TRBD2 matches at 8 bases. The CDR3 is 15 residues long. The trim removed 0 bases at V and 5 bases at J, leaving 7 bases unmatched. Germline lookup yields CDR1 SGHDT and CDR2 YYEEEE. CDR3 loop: CASSLGLAGGHEQYF. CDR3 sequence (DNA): TGTGCCAGCAGCTTGGGGCTAGCGGGCGGTCACGAGCAGTACTTC.

As DNA, the CDR3 is TGTGCCAGTAGTATCCCGACTACCCACCGGCCGCAGTTCTTC. Its protein is CASSIPTTHRPQFF. The chain is built from TRBV19 and TRBJ2-1; perhaps TRBD2 as D (5 bases). CDR1 and CDR2 from the germline V gene are LNHDA and SQIVND (reference sequence). The CDR3 consists of 14 residues. Trimming removed 3 bases from V and 12 bases from J, with 18 bases in between.

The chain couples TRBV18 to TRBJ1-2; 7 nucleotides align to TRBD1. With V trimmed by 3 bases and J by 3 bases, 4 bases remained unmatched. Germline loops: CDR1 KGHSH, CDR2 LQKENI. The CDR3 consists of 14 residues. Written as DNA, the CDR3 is TGTGCCAGCTCACCTTTAGGGACAGACTATGGCTACACCTTC. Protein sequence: CASSPLGTDYGYTF.

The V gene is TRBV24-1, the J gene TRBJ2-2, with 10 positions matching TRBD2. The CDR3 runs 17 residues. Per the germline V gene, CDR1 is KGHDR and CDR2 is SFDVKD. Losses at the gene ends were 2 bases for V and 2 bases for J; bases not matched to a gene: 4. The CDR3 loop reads CATSDSAGGFNTGELFF. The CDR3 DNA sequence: TGTGCCACCAGTGATTCAGCGGGAGGGTTCAACACCGGGGAGCTGTTTTTT.

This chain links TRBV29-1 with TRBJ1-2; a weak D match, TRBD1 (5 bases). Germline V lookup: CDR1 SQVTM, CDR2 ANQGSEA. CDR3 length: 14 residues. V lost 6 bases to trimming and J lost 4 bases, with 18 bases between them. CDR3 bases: TGCAGCGTGAGGACACATTTCTTTCCCTATGGCTACACCTTC. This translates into CSVRTHFFPYGYTF.

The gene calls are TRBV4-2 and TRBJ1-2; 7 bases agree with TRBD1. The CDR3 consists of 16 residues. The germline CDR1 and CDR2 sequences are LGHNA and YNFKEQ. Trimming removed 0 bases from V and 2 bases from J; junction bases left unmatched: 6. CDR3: CASSQDGSRGNYGYTF. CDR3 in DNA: TGTGCCAGCAGCCAAGATGGATCCAGGGGGAACTATGGCTACACCTTC.

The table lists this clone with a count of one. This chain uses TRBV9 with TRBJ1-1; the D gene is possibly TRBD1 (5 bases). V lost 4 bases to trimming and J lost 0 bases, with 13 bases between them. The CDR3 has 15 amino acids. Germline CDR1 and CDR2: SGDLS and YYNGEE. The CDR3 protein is CASSPSGAMNTEAFF. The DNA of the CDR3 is TGTGCCAGCAGCCCCAGCGGGGCAATGAACACTGAAGCTTTCTTT.

Here the CDR3 DNA reads TGTGCCAGTAGTACCAAGGCATGGACTGAAGCTTTCTTT. This gives the protein CASSTKAWTEAFF. The rearrangement joins TRBV19 to TRBJ1-1; D ambiguous. Trimming took 4 bases from V and 5 from J, leaving 11 bases between them. The CDR3 consists of 13 residues. CDR1 LNHDA and CDR2 SQIVND come from the germline V gene (reference sequence).

The chain's CDR3 is CASSHSREGGWTGELFF. The CDR3 nucleotides are TGCGCCAGCAGCCACTCGCGGGAGGGAGGGTGGACCGGGGAGCTGTTTTTT. J is TRBJ2-2 and V is TRBV4-1, with 9 bases matching TRBD2. CDR3 length equals 17 residues. V lost 3 bases to trimming and J lost 5 bases; unmatched junction nucleotides: 10. Germline-derived CDR1 and CDR2 are MGHRA and YSYEKL.

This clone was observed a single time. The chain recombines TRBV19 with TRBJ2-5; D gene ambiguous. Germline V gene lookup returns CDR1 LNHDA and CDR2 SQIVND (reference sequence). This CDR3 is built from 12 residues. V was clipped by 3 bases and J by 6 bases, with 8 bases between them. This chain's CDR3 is CASSIDRKTQYF. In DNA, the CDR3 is TGTGCCAGTAGTATTGATCGGAAGACCCAGTACTTC.

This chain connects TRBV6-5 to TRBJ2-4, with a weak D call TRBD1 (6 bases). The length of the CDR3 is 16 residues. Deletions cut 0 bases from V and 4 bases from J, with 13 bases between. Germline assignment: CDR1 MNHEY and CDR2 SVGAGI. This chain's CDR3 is CASSYSRTVFKNIQYF. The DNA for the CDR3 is TGTGCCAGCAGTTACTCAAGGACAGTCTTTAAAAACATTCAGTACTTC.

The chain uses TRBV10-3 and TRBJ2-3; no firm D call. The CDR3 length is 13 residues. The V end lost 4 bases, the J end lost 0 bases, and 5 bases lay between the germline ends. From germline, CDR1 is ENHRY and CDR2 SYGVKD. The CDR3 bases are TGTGCCATCAGTGGACCTAGCACAGATACGCAGTATTTT. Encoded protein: CAISGPSTDTQYF.

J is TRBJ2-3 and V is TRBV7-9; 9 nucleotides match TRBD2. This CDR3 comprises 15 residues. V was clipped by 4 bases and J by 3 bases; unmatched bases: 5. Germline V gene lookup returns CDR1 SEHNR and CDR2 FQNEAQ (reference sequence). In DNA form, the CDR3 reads TGTGCCAGCAGCTCCTTAGCGGGAGAAACAGATACGCAGTATTTT. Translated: CASSSLAGETDTQYF.

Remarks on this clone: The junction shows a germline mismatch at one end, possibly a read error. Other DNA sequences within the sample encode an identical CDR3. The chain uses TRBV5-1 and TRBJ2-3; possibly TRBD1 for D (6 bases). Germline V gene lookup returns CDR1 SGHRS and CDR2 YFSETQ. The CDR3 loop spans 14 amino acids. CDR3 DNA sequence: TGCGCCAGCAGTTTGGGACAAAGCACAGATACGCAGTATTTT. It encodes CASSLGQSTDTQYF.

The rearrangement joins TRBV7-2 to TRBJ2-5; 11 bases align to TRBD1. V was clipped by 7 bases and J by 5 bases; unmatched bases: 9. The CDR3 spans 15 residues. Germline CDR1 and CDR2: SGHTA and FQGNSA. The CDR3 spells CASIPDRGRVETQYF. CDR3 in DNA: TGTGCCAGCATACCGGACAGGGGGCGCGTTGAGACCCAGTACTTC.

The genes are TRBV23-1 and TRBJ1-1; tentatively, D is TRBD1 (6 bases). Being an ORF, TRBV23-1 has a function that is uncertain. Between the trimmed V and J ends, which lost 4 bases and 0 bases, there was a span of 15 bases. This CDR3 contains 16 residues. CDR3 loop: CASSLSGAKMNTEAFF. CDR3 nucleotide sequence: TGCGCCAGCAGTCTCTCAGGGGCGAAGATGAACACTGAAGCTTTCTTT.

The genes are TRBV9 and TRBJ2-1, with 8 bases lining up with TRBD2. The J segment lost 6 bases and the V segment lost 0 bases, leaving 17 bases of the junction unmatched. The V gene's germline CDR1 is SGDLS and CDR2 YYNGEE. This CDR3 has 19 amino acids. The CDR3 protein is CASSVGSGLWREDGNEQFF. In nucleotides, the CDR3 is TGTGCCAGCAGCGTAGGTTCGGGACTCTGGCGGGAGGATGGCAATGAGCAGTTCTTC.

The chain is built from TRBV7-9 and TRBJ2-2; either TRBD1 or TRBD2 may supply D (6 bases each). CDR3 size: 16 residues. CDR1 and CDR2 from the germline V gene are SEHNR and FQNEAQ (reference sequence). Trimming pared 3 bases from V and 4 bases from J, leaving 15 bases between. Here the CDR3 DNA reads TGTGCCAGCAGCTTGGGGGCGGGAAGGGTCACCGGGGAGCTGTTTTTT. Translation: CASSLGAGRVTGELFF.

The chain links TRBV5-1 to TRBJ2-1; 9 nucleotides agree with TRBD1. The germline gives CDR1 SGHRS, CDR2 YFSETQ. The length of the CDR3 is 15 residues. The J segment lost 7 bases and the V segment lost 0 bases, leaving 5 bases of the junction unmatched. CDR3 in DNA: TGCGCCAGCAGCTTGGAACAGGGGGCGCTGAATGAGCAGTTCTTC. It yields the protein CASSLEQGALNEQFF. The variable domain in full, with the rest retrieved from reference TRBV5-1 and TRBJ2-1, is KAGVTQTPRYLIKTRGQQVTLSCSPISGHRSVSWYQQTPGQGLQFLFEYFSETQRNKGNFPGRFSGRQFSNSRSEMNVSTLELGDSALYLCASSLEQGALNEQFFGPGTRLTVL.

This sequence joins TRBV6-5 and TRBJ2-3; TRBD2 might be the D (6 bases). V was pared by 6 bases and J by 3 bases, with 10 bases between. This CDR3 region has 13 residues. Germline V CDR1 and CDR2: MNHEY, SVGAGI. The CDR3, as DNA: TGTGCCAGCAGACGGGAGAGGACAGATACGCAGTATTTT. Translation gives CASRRERTDTQYF.

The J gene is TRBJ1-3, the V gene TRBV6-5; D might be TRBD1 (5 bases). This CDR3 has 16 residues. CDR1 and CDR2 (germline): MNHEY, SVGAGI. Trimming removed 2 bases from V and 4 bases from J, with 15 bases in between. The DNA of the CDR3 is TGTGCCAGCAGTTACGGGGGAGCGGGCTTGGGAAACACCATATATTTT. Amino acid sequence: CASSYGGAGLGNTIYF.

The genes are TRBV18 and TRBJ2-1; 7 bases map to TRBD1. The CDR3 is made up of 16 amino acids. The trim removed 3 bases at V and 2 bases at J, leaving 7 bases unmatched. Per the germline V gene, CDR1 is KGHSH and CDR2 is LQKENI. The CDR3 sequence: CASSPGWGQTYNEQFF. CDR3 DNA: TGTGCCAGCTCACCGGGGTGGGGACAGACCTACAATGAGCAGTTCTTC.

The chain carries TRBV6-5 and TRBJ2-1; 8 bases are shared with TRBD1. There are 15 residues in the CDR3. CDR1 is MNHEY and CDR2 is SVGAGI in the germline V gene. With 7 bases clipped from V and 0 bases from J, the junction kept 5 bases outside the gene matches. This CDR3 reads CASIRDRSSYNEQFF. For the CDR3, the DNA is TGTGCCAGCATTCGGGACAGGAGCTCCTACAATGAGCAGTTCTTC.

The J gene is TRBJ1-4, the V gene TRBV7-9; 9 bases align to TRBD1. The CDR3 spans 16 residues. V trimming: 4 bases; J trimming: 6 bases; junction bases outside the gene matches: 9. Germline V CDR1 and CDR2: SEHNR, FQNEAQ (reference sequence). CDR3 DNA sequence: TGTGCCAGCAGCTCCCCCGCGACAGGGGGAGATGAAAAACTGTTTTTT. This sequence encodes CASSSPATGGDEKLFF.

CDR3 in amino acids: CASNTGDRETQYF. CDR3 in DNA: TGTGCCAGTAATACAGGGGACAGAGAGACCCAGTACTTC. The chain uses TRBV19 and TRBJ2-5; 7 positions match TRBD1. Germline lookup yields CDR1 LNHDA and CDR2 SQIVND (reference sequence). This CDR3 has 13 amino acids. Trimming at V came to 7 bases and at J to 4 bases, leaving 6 bases not matched to a gene.

The CDR3 nucleotides read TGTGCCAGCAGCCAGGCTACTTTCGCCGGGACAGACAAAGAGACCCAGTACTTC. Its protein product is CASSQATFAGTDKETQYF. The chain employs TRBV4-2 and TRBJ2-5; 7 bases are a match to TRBD1. The V gene's germline CDR1 is LGHNA and CDR2 YNFKEQ. The trim removed 3 bases at V and 3 bases at J, leaving 16 bases unmatched. The CDR3 length is 18 residues.

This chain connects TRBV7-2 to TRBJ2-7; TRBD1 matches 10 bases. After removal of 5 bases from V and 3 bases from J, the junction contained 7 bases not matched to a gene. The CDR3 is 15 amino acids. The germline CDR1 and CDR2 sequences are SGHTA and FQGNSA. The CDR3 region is CASSPTGTGVYEQYF. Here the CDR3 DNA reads TGTGCCAGCAGCCCCACCGGGACAGGGGTCTACGAGCAGTACTTC.

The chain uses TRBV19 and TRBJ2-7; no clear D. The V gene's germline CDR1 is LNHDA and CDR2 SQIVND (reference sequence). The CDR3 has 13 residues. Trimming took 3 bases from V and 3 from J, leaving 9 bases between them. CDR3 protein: CASSIGPHYEQYF. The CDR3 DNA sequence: TGTGCCAGTAGTATTGGACCCCACTACGAGCAGTACTTC.

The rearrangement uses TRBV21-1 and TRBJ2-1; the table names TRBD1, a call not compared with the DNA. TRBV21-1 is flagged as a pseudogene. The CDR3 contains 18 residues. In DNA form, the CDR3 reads TGTGCCAGCAGCAAAGCCGGGACAGGGGGACATACTGACAATGAGCAGTTCTTC. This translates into CASSKAGTGGHTDNEQFF.

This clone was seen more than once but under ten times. The chain's CDR3 is CASSIDQSSYNEQFF. The CDR3 DNA sequence: TGTGCCAGTAGTATAGATCAAAGCTCCTACAATGAGCAGTTCTTC. The V gene is TRBV19, the J gene TRBJ2-1; D is unclear. There are 15 residues in the CDR3. Trimming took off 0 bases at V and 0 bases at J, with 6 bases between the two ends. Germline-derived CDR1 and CDR2 are LNHDA and SQIVND (reference sequence).